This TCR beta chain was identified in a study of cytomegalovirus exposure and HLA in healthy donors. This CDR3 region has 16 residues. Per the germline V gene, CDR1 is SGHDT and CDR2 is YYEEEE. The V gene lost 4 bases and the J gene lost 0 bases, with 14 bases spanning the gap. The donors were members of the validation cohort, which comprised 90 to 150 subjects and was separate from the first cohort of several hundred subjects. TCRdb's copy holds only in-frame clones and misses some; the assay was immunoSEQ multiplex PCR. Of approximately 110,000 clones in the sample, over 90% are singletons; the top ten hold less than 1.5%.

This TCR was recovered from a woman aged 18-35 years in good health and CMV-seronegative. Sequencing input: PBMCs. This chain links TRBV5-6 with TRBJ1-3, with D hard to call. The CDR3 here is CASSRRGRNSGNTIYF. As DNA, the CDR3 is TGTGCCAGCAGCCGAAGAGGAAGAAACTCTGGAAACACCATATATTTT.